This section outlines one T cell receptor (beta chain) sequence together with its context. Its antigen target is currently unknown. It has no much larger one-base neighbor in the sample; base qualities were not kept. The source of the sample is a study of T cell responses to AZD1222 COVID-19 vaccine (dated by TCRdb to 2020 to 2023). Turning to the overall study: TCR sequencing was performed for some 250 trial participants, of whom about 200 were given two doses of AZD1222 and some 26 were given two doses of MenACWY control vaccine. Enrollment into the trials was organized by age into subgroups of 18-55, 56-69 and 70-plus years, and those subgroups contained approximately 150, 30 and 60 TCR-sequenced participants, respectively.

The investigation overall reported the following: The 56-69-year group was small, and its depth increase did not reach significance, likely because of low power. Nearly half of unique spike-specific TCRs reportedly recognized epitopes outside regions mutated in the B.1.351 and B.1.1.7 variants. The vaccine-associated CD4 TCRs covered the entire spike protein, and the dominant responses fell in regions 160-218 and 743-854. Most participants were white British and females outnumbered males, and the authors suggested that clonal diversity may have been underestimated. Because no samples from the day 14 peak response were available, repertoires could be characterized only after the peak T cell response. A significant rise in spike-specific TCR breadth and depth was observed after two AZD1222 doses relative to day 0 and relative to MenACWY recipients. Conclusions about previously exposed vaccinees are limited because only 6 or 7 AZD1222 recipients were SARS-CoV-2 seropositive at baseline.

The CDR3 regions of human TCRbeta chains were analyzed by immunosequencing. Turning to the authors' computational methods: Repertoire TCRs were matched against a reference library of SARS-CoV-2-specific TCRs generated with the MIRA antigen-specificity platform. Breadth was defined as the fraction of unique TCRs that were SARS-CoV-2-associated. Depth was defined as the fraction of total T cells that were SARS-CoV-2-associated. Each spike-specific TCR was assigned to its reactive spike region and to a CD4 or CD8 class using the MIRA data. Log10-transformed breadth and depth values were compared by one-way ANOVA with Sidak's multiple comparisons tests. Held by TCRdb, this immuneACCESS table contains in-frame sequences only and omits some clones. Under half of the omission traces to an unresolved V gene where checked; the cause of the rest is unknown. Clone size and the V and J calls come from that table; the DNA yielded D and trimming. Present in this sample are 130,000 to 150,000 clones, around four fifths of which were seen just once. The ten largest clones represent roughly 4.5% of the sample.

The intended sense of this specimen's time point label: baseline before first vaccination. Interpreted using the paper, the treatment or condition label stands for: meningococcal conjugate vaccine given as trial control. Vaccinee samples came from UK trials COV001 and COV002, including a single-blind randomized controlled phase 2/3 trial of AZD1222 (ChAdOx1 nCoV-19) in healthy adults. For TCRbeta chain sequencing, PBMC samples were collected from trial participants at day 0 and at day 28 after the second dose. The CDR3 covers 13 residues, taking in both the cysteine and the phenylalanine. Only the CDR3 part of the read is kept: 39 bases, read in frame from the first base. V is pared back by 6 bases and J by 5 bases, with 13 bases lying between the germline termini.

The TCR was taken from an adult in good health. The V and J genes are TRBV12-3 or TRBV12-4 and TRBJ1-1; confidence is insufficient to name the D gene. Material: peripheral blood, obtained on day 0 of MenACWY control vaccination. The DNA is TGTGCCAGCAGCCCACTTCCGGGGACTGAAGCTTTCTTT. The resulting protein is CASSPLPGTEAFF.